This is a list of T cell receptor beta chains from one sample in a study of identical twins. A single record per CDR3 protein comes from TCRdb applying MiXCR to the 5' RACE reads. The profile shows around 1.7 million distinct CDR3 sequences, roughly a third of them singletons. The sequenced sample was cord blood. These receptors were obtained from a newborn girl in good health. Each CDR3 is given with its conserved first and last residue. A D gene is named only where the DNA matches it firmly. Only part of the rows carry a size: once, few, many, or a class if the clone is expanded.

len | abundance | d_gene | v_gene | CDR3aa
11 | many | - | TRBV6-6 | CASSTRQIYTF
18 | few | - | TRBV6-5 | CASSYEGGDSSSTDTQYF
11 | many | - | TRBV24-1 | CATSVADTQYF
14 | few | - | TRBV28 | CASRDSTFPDTQYF
18 | - | - | TRBV10-1 | CASAETIGGRLNTGELFF
15 | - | - | TRBV20-1 | CSARVEGANTGELFF
15 | - | - | TRBV7-9 | CASSPHRAGWETQYF
15 | - | - | TRBV24-1 | CATSDPPTGTNEQFF
13 | - | TRBD2 | TRBV3-1 | CASSPGLAIEQFF
18 | few | TRBD1 | TRBV27 | CASSFRDRGPLIYNEQFF
14 | - | - | TRBV10-3 | CAISESNRAYEQYF
15 | many | TRBD2 | TRBV4-2 | CASSYVGLASDEQYF
15 | few | - | TRBV30 | CAWSGAGPSYNEQFF
16 | once | - | TRBV15 | CATSRGLASPTDTQYF
11 | - | - | TRBV20-1 | CSALTNEKLFF
16 | - | TRBD1 | TRBV7-9 | CASSFVRGQEDQPQHF
13 | few | - | TRBV30 | CAWSTQGNYGYTF
16 | few | TRBD2 | TRBV7-2 | CASSPTSGGEINEQFF
14 | - | - | TRBV3-1 | CASSPQVNTGELFF